The 27 T cell receptor beta chains below were found in one sample sequenced in a study of cytomegalovirus exposure and HLA in healthy donors. The PCR used 60 Vbeta and 13 Jbeta primers. Here immunoSEQ multiplex PCR was the method, and the copy in TCRdb shows in-frame clones only, minus some. The sample lists 140,000 or so clones; about 70% were seen once. The sample was PBMCs. The receptors come from a woman aged 40 to 50 in good health and CMV-seronegative.

The V and J genes are TRBV18 and TRBJ2-2, with 7 bases matching TRBD1. CDR1 KGHSH and CDR2 LQKENI come from the germline V gene. V lost 1 base and J lost 0; bases outside the gene matches: 8. This CDR3 comprises 18 residues. The CDR3 loop is CASSPQGQLSTNTGELFF. Written as DNA, the CDR3 is TGTGCCAGCTCACCACAGGGACAGTTAAGCACGAACACCGGGGAGCTGTTTTTT.

The V gene is TRBV10-1, the J gene TRBJ2-3, with D perhaps matching TRBD1 (6 bases). CDR1 and CDR2 (germline): WNHNN, SYGVQD (reference sequence). V was trimmed by 4 bases and J by 7 bases, leaving 15 bases between them. This CDR3 region has 14 residues. The CDR3 reads CASSAAGVMNTQYF. DNA of the CDR3: TGCGCCAGCAGTGCTGCAGGGGTAATGAATACGCAGTATTTT.

CDR3 DNA sequence: TGTGCCAGCAGCTTAGGTGGGGGGGGGCAAGAGACCCAGTACTTC. Translated, it gives CASSLGGGGQETQYF. The gene calls are TRBV7-7 and TRBJ2-5; the match to TRBD2 covers 7 bases. The germline CDR1 and CDR2 sequences are SSHAT and FNYEAQ (reference sequence). V lost 1 base, J lost 2 bases, and 4 bases stayed unmatched. This CDR3 is 15 amino acids long. Variable domain in full (rest from reference TRBV7-7 and TRBJ2-5): GAGVSQSPRYKVTKRGQDVTLRCDPISSHATLYWYQQALGQGPEFLTYFNYEAQPDKSGLPSDRFSAERPEGSISTLTIQRTEQRDSAMYRCASSLGGGGQETQYFGPGTRLLVL.

The chain combines TRBV6-5 with TRBJ1-2; 8 positions agree with TRBD1. The length of the CDR3 is 14 residues. Germline CDR1 reads MNHEY; CDR2 reads SVGAGI. J lost 1 base, V lost 6 bases, and 4 bases had no gene match. This CDR3 reads CASRTTGDNYGYTF. The CDR3 nucleotides read TGTGCCAGCAGGACGACAGGGGATAACTATGGCTACACCTTC.

The V and J genes are TRBV5-1 and TRBJ1-2; 7 bases agree with TRBD1. Looked up from germline, CDR1 is SGHRS and CDR2 is YFSETQ. The length of the CDR3 is 14 residues. With V trimmed by 4 bases and J by 3 bases, 6 bases remained unmatched. In DNA form, the CDR3 reads TGCGCCAGCAGCGTACAGGGGTCGCACTATGGCTACACCTTC. This codes for CASSVQGSHYGYTF.

This clone came up once. The J gene is TRBJ2-4, the V gene TRBV27; 10 nucleotides match TRBD1. This CDR3 is 14 amino acids long. V lost 5 bases to trimming and J lost 9 bases; unmatched junction nucleotides: 7. CDR1 and CDR2 from the germline V gene are MNHEY and SMNVEV (reference sequence). The CDR3 loop is CASSPRQGAGIQYF. The DNA of the CDR3 is TGTGCCAGCAGTCCCCGACAGGGGGCGGGCATTCAGTACTTC.

This rearrangement joins TRBV9 to TRBJ1-2, with D perhaps TRBD1 (5 bases). The CDR3 consists of 14 residues. Germline lookup yields CDR1 SGDLS and CDR2 YYNGEE. The germline V and J ends were trimmed by 3 bases and 2 bases, with 11 bases remaining between them. The DNA for the CDR3 is TGTGCCAGCAGCGGATCGACAGCGAACTATGGCTACACCTTC. It yields the protein CASSGSTANYGYTF.

This chain uses TRBV4-1 with TRBJ2-7; D unresolved. This CDR3 comprises 15 residues. Between the trimmed V and J ends, which lost 4 bases and 2 bases, there was a span of 15 bases. Per the germline V gene, CDR1 is MGHRA and CDR2 is YSYEKL. The CDR3 loop is CASSPTAPPAYEQYF. The DNA for the CDR3 is TGCGCCAGCAGCCCAACAGCTCCACCAGCCTACGAGCAGTACTTC.

The chain employs TRBV28 and TRBJ1-6; TRBD1 might be the D (6 bases). The V gene's germline CDR1 is MDHEN and CDR2 SYDVKM. The CDR3 length is 15 residues. V was pared by 7 bases and J by 3 bases, with 13 bases between. CDR3 amino acids: CASTTGKDYNSPLHF. The CDR3 DNA follows: TGTGCCAGCACTACAGGGAAGGACTATAATTCACCCCTCCACTTT.

Comment on this clone: The same CDR3 is also encoded by other DNA sequences in this sample. The chain links TRBV19 to TRBJ2-7, with 8 bases aligning to TRBD1. The CDR3 has 14 amino acids. Germline assignment: CDR1 LNHDA and CDR2 SQIVND (reference sequence). Losses at the gene ends were 3 bases for V and 2 bases for J; bases not matched to a gene: 3. CDR3 sequence reads: CASSIGQGAYEQYF. DNA of the CDR3: TGTGCCAGTAGTATTGGACAGGGAGCCTACGAGCAGTACTTC.

The chain couples TRBV5-6 to TRBJ2-3; maybe TRBD1 (5 bases). The germline V and J ends were trimmed by 0 bases and 2 bases, with 10 bases remaining between them. The CDR3 totals 15 residues. Germline CDR1 is SGHDT and CDR2 is YYEEEE. The CDR3 nucleotides are TGTGCCAGCAGCTTGGACAGGTCCCACACAGATACGCAGTATTTT. It is translated as CASSLDRSHTDTQYF.

V usage is TRBV7-8 and J usage is TRBJ1-5; 10 bases are a match to TRBD1. Trimming took 2 bases from V and 7 from J; bases not matched to a gene: 8. Germline V gene data show CDR1 as SGHVS and CDR2 as FQNEAQ. The CDR3 length is 16 residues. CDR3 region: CASSLRRDRGQQPQHF. In nucleotides, the CDR3 is TGTGCCAGCAGCTTAAGGCGGGACAGGGGCCAACAGCCCCAGCATTTT.

The V gene is TRBV11-2, the J gene TRBJ1-3; D is ambiguous. The germline gives CDR1 SGHAT, CDR2 FQNNGV. The CDR3 loop spans 16 amino acids. Trimming pared 0 bases from V and 4 bases from J, leaving 13 bases between. Written as DNA, the CDR3 is TGTGCCAGCAGCTTAGACCGTAGCGGGCTCGGAAACACCATATATTTT. Protein sequence: CASSLDRSGLGNTIYF.

To note about this clone: The junction departs from the called germline gene at one end, perhaps through a read error. Other nucleotide sequences from this sample produce the same CDR3. V is TRBV6-1 and J is TRBJ1-1; the D gene is possibly TRBD1 (5 bases). CDR3 length: 16 amino acids. Germline CDR1 reads MNHNS; CDR2 reads SASEGT. CDR3 coding DNA: TGTGCCAGCAGTGAAAGTCAGGGAAGGCTGAACACTGAAGCCTTCTTT. It is translated as CASSESQGRLNTEAFF.

Written as DNA, the CDR3 is TGTGCCAGCAGCCTCTCGAGGGTTTTTAAGGATGGCTACACCTTC. This codes for CASSLSRVFKDGYTF. V usage is TRBV7-8 and J usage is TRBJ1-2; no clear D. The germline CDR1 and CDR2 sequences are SGHVS and FQNEAQ. V was clipped by 5 bases and J by 6 bases, with 19 bases between them. This CDR3 contains 15 residues.

The V gene is TRBV27, the J gene TRBJ1-2, with TRBD1 identical over 9 bases. The CDR3 spans 14 residues. Trimming at V came to 6 bases and at J to 14 bases, leaving 16 bases not matched to a gene. CDR1 and CDR2 from the germline V gene are MNHEY and SMNVEV (reference sequence). CDR3 in amino acids: CASRPLPLTGGETF. The DNA of the CDR3 is TGTGCCAGCAGGCCTCTCCCCTTGACAGGGGGGGAAACCTTC.

The chain is built from TRBV18 and TRBJ2-7, with 8 nucleotides matching TRBD1. V was clipped by 3 bases and J by 7 bases; unmatched bases: 11. This CDR3 comprises 15 residues. Germline V gene lookup returns CDR1 KGHSH and CDR2 LQKENI. The CDR3 nucleotides are TGTGCCAGCTCACCTAGGACAGGGATCTTAGAGGAGCAGTACTTC. Translated: CASSPRTGILEEQYF.

The gene calls are TRBV27 and TRBJ2-7; 13 bases match TRBD2. The CDR3 covers 16 residues. Losses at the gene ends were 2 bases for V and 3 bases for J; bases not matched to a gene: 4. Germline V CDR1 and CDR2: MNHEY, SMNVEV (reference sequence). The CDR3 nucleotides are TGTGCCAGCAGTTTAGTGGGGACTAGCGGGGACTACGAGCAGTACTTC. The encoded protein is CASSLVGTSGDYEQYF.

The gene calls are TRBV7-2 and TRBJ1-2, with 8 bases lining up with TRBD1. The CDR3 contains 13 residues. Germline V gives CDR1 SGHTA, CDR2 FQGNSA. The junction had 8 bases not matched to a gene; V was cut back by 2 bases and J by 12 bases. In nucleotides, the CDR3 is TGTGCCAGCAGCTTAAGAGGACAGGGTCGGGACACCTTC. Encoded protein: CASSLRGQGRDTF.

The rearrangement links TRBV7-9 to TRBJ1-2; possible D gene TRBD1, 5 bases. In germline, CDR1 is SEHNR, CDR2 FQNEAQ (reference sequence). Trimming cost V 5 bases and J 4 bases, with 17 bases left between them. The CDR3 sequence is 15 residues long. CDR3 sequence: CASSPRGGFFYGYTF. As DNA, the CDR3 is TGTGCCAGCAGCCCCCGGGGGGGTTTCTTCTATGGCTACACCTTC.

The rearrangement links TRBV5-1 to TRBJ1-5, with TRBD1 matching 8 bases. Germline V gives CDR1 SGHRS, CDR2 YFSETQ. CDR3 length equals 15 residues. The V and J ends lost 4 bases and 5 bases, in that order; junction bases with no gene match: 8. CDR3 sequence reads: CASSPSPGQDQPQHF. CDR3 nucleotide sequence: TGCGCCAGCAGCCCTTCCCCGGGACAGGATCAGCCCCAGCATTTT.

The V gene is TRBV28, the J gene TRBJ1-5; 10 nucleotides align to TRBD1. Germline trimming cut 2 bases from V and 0 bases from J; bases unmatched to any gene: 22. This CDR3 spans 23 amino acids. Germline V gives CDR1 MDHEN, CDR2 SYDVKM. For the CDR3, the DNA is TGTGCCAGCAGTTTAGACACCCCCGGACAGGGGGTGATAATATTTGATAGCAATCAGCCCCAGCATTTT. It translates to CASSLDTPGQGVIIFDSNQPQHF.

The V and J genes are TRBV15 and TRBJ1-2, with 9 bases that match TRBD1. The CDR3 consists of 14 residues. The junction had 5 bases not matched to a gene; V was cut back by 3 bases and J by 6 bases. CDR1 and CDR2 from the germline V gene are LNHNV and YYDKDF (reference sequence). This CDR3 reads CATSSPGTGNGYTF. The CDR3 DNA follows: TGTGCCACCAGCAGCCCCGGGACAGGGAATGGCTACACCTTC.

The chain links TRBV10-1 to TRBJ2-5; D unresolved. The J call may be wrong; the DNA end is better matched by TRBJ2-7. CDR3 length: 14 residues. In germline, CDR1 is WNHNN, CDR2 SYGVQD (reference sequence). For the CDR3, the DNA is TGCGCCAGCAGTGAATCAACCCCTTTCTACGAGCAGTACTTC. Its translation: CASSESTPFYEQYF.

This chain links TRBV7-9 with TRBJ2-7; D not certain. The CDR3 runs to 15 residues. V lost 4 bases and J lost 3, with 16 bases in between. CDR1 is SEHNR, CDR2 FQNEAQ, per germline (reference sequence). CDR3 in DNA: TGTGCCAGCAGCTATGCTTTTGGCGGCTACTACGAGCAGTACTTC. Protein sequence: CASSYAFGGYYEQYF.

The chain carries TRBV28 and TRBJ1-2; D is perhaps TRBD1 (5 bases). The germline V and J ends were trimmed by 5 bases and 0 bases, with 13 bases remaining between them. In germline, CDR1 is MDHEN, CDR2 SYDVKM. The CDR3 is made up of 15 amino acids. In DNA, the CDR3 is TGTGCCAGCAGTGAATGGACAACTACTAACTATGGCTACACCTTC. Its protein product is CASSEWTTTNYGYTF.

The rearrangement links TRBV7-9 to TRBJ2-7; TRBD1 aligns across 7 bases. V lost 1 base, J lost 4 bases, and 4 bases stayed unmatched. This CDR3 spans 14 amino acids. CDR1 and CDR2 from the germline V gene are SEHNR and FQNEAQ (reference sequence). CDR3 DNA: TGTGCCAGCAGCTTAGGGACAGGCCGTTACGAGCAGTACTTC. This codes for CASSLGTGRYEQYF.